This is a list of T cell receptor beta chains from one sample in a study of radiation and T cells in renal cell carcinoma. Using immunoSEQ multiplex PCR, the repertoire was profiled, and TCRdb retains in-frame clones only, with some absent. The repertoire holds about 95,000 clones, around 88% seen once, with approximately 7.9% in the top ten. Sequences were derived from blood, sampled from a patient whose treatment included radiotherapy and nephrectomy. The receptors stem from a man in his forties or fifties with renal cell carcinoma. CDR3s leave out the opening cysteine and the closing phenylalanine or tryptophan.

>TRBV30|TRBJ1-1
VWGHRETEAF
>TRBV19|TRBJ2-1
ASSGSYNEQF
>TRBV5-4|TRBJ1-2
ASSSLTGIGGGGYGYT
>TRBV21-1|TRBJ2-5
ASSKEIFQETQY
>TRBV5-1|TRBJ2-7
ASSLGQGDDEQY
>TRBV27|TRBJ1-2
ASSFAPNYGYT
>TRBV5-4|TRBJ2-5
ASSPPGLAAQETQY
>TRBV14|TRBJ2-5
ASSQGQALAGIETQY
>TRBV9|TRBJ1-2
ASQDILHGYT
>TRBV4-1|TRBJ2-2
ASSQGRLAVETGELF
>TRBV4-1|TRBJ1-6
ASSQDETAPLH